This T cell receptor beta chain came from a study of OX40 agonist ivuxolimab in advanced cancers. For the study at large: A mean age of roughly 66 years, range about 23 to 90, was recorded, and over 65% were male.

Using immunoSEQ multiplex PCR, the repertoire was profiled, and TCRdb retains in-frame clones only, with some absent. The sample holds approximately 100,000 clones; roughly nine tenths are singletons and the top ten take around 0.54%. Germline lookup yields CDR1 SGHNT and CDR2 YYREEE (reference sequence). The ends lost 4 bases at V and 10 bases at J; junction bases unmatched: 7. The length of the CDR3 is 15 residues. V and J are TRBV5-4 and TRBJ2-1; 14 nucleotides line up with TRBD2. This sequence was found in an adult with an advanced solid tumor such as melanoma, head and neck, liver or kidney cancer. The input for sequencing was CD4+ or CD8+ T cells sorted from blood, taken in a trial of the OX40 agonist ivuxolimab. CDR3 amino acids: CASSPGLAGAGEQFF. The CDR3 DNA reads as TGTGCCAGCAGCCCGGGACTAGCGGGGGCGGGGGAGCAGTTCTTC.